This T cell receptor (beta chain) was found in a study of blood T cell repertoires in COVID-19. Study-wide context: From the United States, Italy and Spain came samples of acute and convalescent COVID-19.

Germline lookup yields CDR1 SNHLY and CDR2 FYNNEI. The CDR3 contains 13 residues. Deletions cut 3 bases from V and 4 bases from J, with 9 bases between. Methods used by the authors: Amplification from reference gene primers served as the basis for estimated nucleated cell counts. Profiling relied on immunoSEQ multiplex PCR, and the TCRdb table lists in-frame clones only, not all of them. V and J calls and clone size follow that table, whereas D and trimming were derived from the DNA. This table has under 200,000 clones, roughly 83% appearing once. V usage is TRBV2 and J usage is TRBJ1-1, with D maybe TRBD1 (5 bases). Sample: peripheral blood. The TCR sequence derives from a man younger than 35 with active or convalescent COVID-19. This chain's CDR3 is CASSELGPTEAFF. The CDR3 DNA follows: TGTGCCAGCAGTGAGTTGGGGCCCACTGAAGCTTTCTTT.